These 26 T cell receptor beta chains share one sample of origin, sequenced in a study of cytomegalovirus exposure and HLA in healthy donors (dated by TCRdb to about 2017). The library was generated by the immunoSEQ multiplex PCR assay. For the multiplex PCR, a mixture combining 60 forward primers for TCR Vbeta segments and 13 reverse primers for TCR Jbeta segments was used. The immuneACCESS repertoire file appears here via TCRdb, limited to in-frame rearrangements. These files lack a portion of the clones; in checked studies, under half of the deficit traces to unresolved V genes, and the cause of the others is not known. This sample holds approximately 97,000 clones; roughly 83% were observed only once. The ten largest clonotypes hold just over 2.5% of the sample. Material for sequencing was PBMCs. Receptors originate from a man aged 35 to 55 in good health and CMV-seronegative.

The chain employs TRBV5-4 and TRBJ2-7; D is perhaps TRBD2 (6 bases). The CDR3 extends over 14 amino acids. Trimming cost V 4 bases and J 2 bases, with 13 bases left between them. Germline assignment: CDR1 SGHNT and CDR2 YYREEE (reference sequence). CDR3 in amino acids: CASSIFGGAYEQYF. The CDR3, as DNA: TGTGCCAGCAGCATATTCGGGGGTGCCTACGAGCAGTACTTC.

The V and J genes are TRBV15 and TRBJ2-3; tentatively, D is TRBD2 (7 bases). The CDR3 consists of 16 residues. The germline V gene has CDR1 LNHNV and CDR2 YYDKDF (reference sequence). V lost 4 bases to trimming and J lost 8 bases, with 22 bases between them. The CDR3 protein is CATSTRRGPPTGTQYF. Here the CDR3 DNA reads TGTGCCACCAGCACGCGGCGGGGGCCCCCCACGGGTACGCAGTATTTT.

As DNA, the CDR3 is TGTGCCAGCAAAATTGGGCTGGTAAATTCACCCCTCCACTTT. Translating it yields CASKIGLVNSPLHF. The chain recombines TRBV2 with TRBJ1-6; no definite D call. This CDR3 comprises 14 residues. V lost 7 bases and J 7 bases, leaving 14 bases between the germline ends. The germline CDR1 and CDR2 sequences are SNHLY and FYNNEI.

V and J are TRBV4-1 and TRBJ1-2; D gene ambiguous. V was cut by 1 base and J by 7 bases, with 13 bases left in between. Germline CDR1 MGHRA, CDR2 YSYEKL. The CDR3 is made up of 14 amino acids. CDR3 DNA sequence: TGCGCCAGCAGCCAAGCCGTGGTGGTGAGTGGCTACACCTTC. Its protein product is CASSQAVVVSGYTF.

This clone came up once. This rearrangement joins TRBV9 to TRBJ1-1; D might be TRBD1 (6 bases). This CDR3 contains 15 residues. Looked up from germline, CDR1 is SGDLS and CDR2 is YYNGEE. V lost 4 bases and J lost 11, with 24 bases in between. CDR3 in amino acids: CASSLSTRGGDGAFF. The DNA of the CDR3 is TGTGCCAGCAGCCTCAGTACTAGGGGGGGGGATGGCGCTTTCTTT.

This chain uses TRBV6-1 with TRBJ2-6; D is undetermined. In germline, CDR1 is MNHNS, CDR2 SASEGT. The germline V and J ends were trimmed by 4 bases and 1 base, with 2 bases remaining between them. This CDR3 is built from 13 residues. CDR3 protein: CASSASGANVLTF. In nucleotides, the CDR3 is TGTGCCAGCAGTGCATCTGGGGCCAACGTCCTGACTTTC.

The chain couples TRBV9 to TRBJ1-5; 7 bases match TRBD1. Germline values: CDR1 SGDLS, CDR2 YYNGEE. Unmatched junction bases numbered 6, after V lost 4 bases and J lost 5 bases. The CDR3 has 14 amino acids. The CDR3 loop reads CASSSTGTHQPQHF. The CDR3 DNA is TGTGCCAGCAGCTCGACAGGGACCCATCAGCCCCAGCATTTT. The variable domain in full, with the rest retrieved from reference TRBV9 and TRBJ1-5, is DSGVTQTPKHLITATGQRVTLRCSPRSGDLSVYWYQQSLDQGLQFLIQYYNGEERAKGNILERFSAQQFPDLHSELNLSSLELGDSALYFCASSSTGTHQPQHFGDGTRLSIL.

There are a few counts of this clone. The CDR3 coding sequence is TGTGCCAGCAGCCCAAGGACAGGGGCAATCCCCTACGAGCAGTACTTC. Translated, it gives CASSPRTGAIPYEQYF. The chain recombines TRBV9 with TRBJ2-7; 9 positions agree with TRBD1. The length of the CDR3 is 16 residues. Germline V gene lookup returns CDR1 SGDLS and CDR2 YYNGEE. V gave up 4 bases and J gave up 2 bases; unmatched junction bases: 10.

The chain recombines TRBV14 with TRBJ1-2, with unresolved D. V was trimmed by 1 base and J by 3 bases, leaving 9 bases between them. The CDR3 contains 14 residues. Germline CDR1 and CDR2: SGHDN and FVKESK. CDR3 loop: CASSQGEGYYGYTF. For the CDR3, the DNA is TGTGCCAGCAGCCAAGGGGAGGGTTACTATGGCTACACCTTC.

V and J are TRBV14 and TRBJ2-1; D might be TRBD1 (5 bases). Germline V gene data show CDR1 as SGHDN and CDR2 as FVKESK. The CDR3 loop spans 16 amino acids. V lost 1 base to trimming and J lost 0 bases, with 10 bases between them. CDR3 residues: CASSQGGRSSYNEQFF. In DNA, the CDR3 is TGTGCCAGCAGCCAAGGGGGCAGAAGCTCCTACAATGAGCAGTTCTTC.

This chain joins TRBV10-3 and TRBJ2-7, with 7 positions matching TRBD1. The CDR3 length is 17 residues. Unmatched junction bases numbered 11, after V lost 0 bases and J lost 3 bases. Germline CDR1 reads ENHRY; CDR2 reads SYGVKD. The CDR3 spells CAISESDRDKWYYEQYF. DNA for the CDR3: TGTGCCATCAGTGAGTCAGACAGGGATAAGTGGTACTACGAGCAGTACTTC.

The genes are TRBV4-1 and TRBJ2-1; no reliable D call. The CDR3 consists of 12 residues. The germline V and J ends were trimmed by 4 bases and 4 bases, with 5 bases remaining between them. Germline CDR1 is MGHRA and CDR2 is YSYEKL. CDR3 sequence (DNA): TGCGCCAGCAGCCCCGGTTACAATGAGCAGTTCTTC. Residues: CASSPGYNEQFF.

The chain couples TRBV19 to TRBJ1-5, with 7 bases lining up with TRBD1. Germline CDR1 is LNHDA and CDR2 is SQIVND (reference sequence). Unmatched junction bases numbered 3, after V lost 2 bases and J lost 5 bases. The CDR3 runs to 14 residues. The CDR3 is CASSIKGGDQPQHF. Written as DNA, the CDR3 is TGTGCCAGTAGTATAAAAGGGGGCGATCAGCCCCAGCATTTT.

V gene TRBV15 combines with J gene TRBJ2-2, with 11 bases matching TRBD1. The CDR3 is made up of 16 amino acids. J was trimmed by 7 bases and V by 4 bases; bases with no gene match: 8. The germline CDR1 and CDR2 sequences are LNHNV and YYDKDF (reference sequence). CDR3 protein: CATSTPGQGAVGELFF. CDR3 coding DNA: TGTGCCACCAGCACACCCGGACAGGGGGCGGTCGGGGAGCTGTTTTTT.

The chain is built from TRBV6-1 and TRBJ1-2; weak D call: TRBD1 (5 bases). V was pared by 7 bases and J by 5 bases, with 14 bases between. The germline V gene encodes CDR1 MNHNS and CDR2 SASEGT. This CDR3 has 13 residues. The CDR3: CASNPGTDYGYTF. The CDR3 DNA reads TGTGCCAGCAATCCTGGGACTGATTATGGCTACACCTTC.

The chain recombines TRBV2 with TRBJ1-6; D might be TRBD1 (6 bases). The germline V and J ends were trimmed by 6 bases and 7 bases, with 16 bases remaining between them. The CDR3 length is 15 residues. Germline lookup yields CDR1 SNHLY and CDR2 FYNNEI. In nucleotides, the CDR3 is TGTGCCAGCAGCGAACAGGGACTAGAGAATTCACCCCTCCACTTT. Its protein product is CASSEQGLENSPLHF.

J is TRBJ2-2 and V is TRBV5-6, with TRBD1 matching over 9 bases. CDR1 and CDR2 from the germline V gene are SGHDT and YYEEEE. V trimming: 3 bases; J trimming: 4 bases; junction bases outside the gene matches: 7. The CDR3 sequence is 16 residues long. The CDR3 nucleotides are TGTGCCAGCAGCTCGATCGGACAGGGGACCACCGGGGAGCTGTTTTTT. Translated, it gives CASSSIGQGTTGELFF.

V gene TRBV5-7 combines with J gene TRBJ2-7, with 7 bases matching TRBD1. TRBV5-7 is given ORF status, its function remaining uncertain. There are 15 residues in the CDR3. The J segment lost 2 bases and the V segment lost 4 bases, leaving 9 bases of the junction unmatched. The CDR3 DNA is TGTGCCAGCAGCCTACCCGACAGGGATCCCTACGAGCAGTACTTC. Residues: CASSLPDRDPYEQYF.

The chain recombines TRBV6-6 with TRBJ1-1; 8 nucleotides agree with TRBD1. The germline gives CDR1 MNHNY, CDR2 SVGAGI (reference sequence). The V and J ends lost 6 bases and 6 bases, in that order; junction bases with no gene match: 9. The CDR3 is made up of 14 amino acids. The CDR3 DNA is TGTGCCAGCAGGGACGACAGGGGTTGGGCTGAAGCTTTCTTT. This translates into CASRDDRGWAEAFF.

As regards this clone: The junction shows a germline mismatch at one end, possibly a read error. The CDR3 sequence: CASSDSGLAGDTQYF. In DNA form, the CDR3 reads TGTGCCAGCAGTGACTCTGGACTAGCCGGAGATACGCAGTATTTT. The rearrangement links TRBV6-5 to TRBJ2-3; TRBD2 matches at 8 bases. Germline V gives CDR1 MNHEY, CDR2 SVGAGI. The length of the CDR3 is 15 residues.

This chain links TRBV15 with TRBJ1-2; D may be TRBD1 (5 bases). Deletions cut 0 bases from V and 4 bases from J, with 12 bases between. Per the germline V gene, CDR1 is LNHNV and CDR2 is YYDKDF (reference sequence). The CDR3 is 15 amino acids. The CDR3 loop reads CATSREGLGLYGYTF. CDR3 bases: TGTGCCACCAGCAGAGAAGGACTGGGACTCTATGGCTACACCTTC.

This chain connects TRBV23-1 to TRBJ1-6; no firm D call. TRBV23-1 is labeled an ORF, and its function is uncertain. This CDR3 has 13 residues. V was pared by 11 bases and J by 9 bases, with 17 bases between. Here the CDR3 DNA reads TGCGCCTGCGGAGCGTCTAAAGGTTCACCCCTCCACTTT. Its translation is CACGASKGSPLHF.

V is TRBV13 and J is TRBJ2-2; tentatively, D is TRBD1 (6 bases). This CDR3 comprises 13 residues. Germline V gives CDR1 PRHDT, CDR2 FYEKMQ (reference sequence). Between the trimmed V and J ends, which lost 5 bases and 6 bases, there was a span of 10 bases. The CDR3 reads CASSPEGAGELFF. Written as DNA, the CDR3 is TGTGCCAGCAGCCCAGAGGGGGCCGGGGAGCTGTTTTTT.

V gene TRBV9 combines with J gene TRBJ1-5; D gene ambiguous. The germline gives CDR1 SGDLS, CDR2 YYNGEE. V dropped 5 bases and J dropped 13 bases, with 16 bases sitting between them. The CDR3 extends over 12 amino acids. CDR3 nucleotide sequence: TGTGCCAGCAGTGGAGAGGGCACAGAGCAGCATTTT. It is translated as CASSGEGTEQHF.

This rearrangement joins TRBV15 to TRBJ1-2; D is perhaps TRBD1 (5 bases). V was cut by 0 bases and J by 7 bases, with 9 bases left in between. The CDR3 is 13 residues long. The germline V gene has CDR1 LNHNV and CDR2 YYDKDF (reference sequence). The CDR3 here is CATSREVGVGYTF. Here the CDR3 DNA reads TGTGCCACCAGCAGAGAGGTAGGGGTTGGCTACACCTTC.

The CDR3 here is CASNVGGGVDGYTF. The CDR3 nucleotides read TGTGCCAGCAATGTAGGTGGGGGGGTCGATGGCTACACCTTC. This chain uses TRBV2 with TRBJ1-2, with TRBD1 as a possible D gene (5 bases). Deletions cut 7 bases from V and 6 bases from J, with 18 bases between. The CDR3 contains 14 residues. Germline assignment: CDR1 SNHLY and CDR2 FYNNEI.